This TCR beta chain was recovered during a study of T cell changes during pregnancy in multiple sclerosis. The assay was immunoSEQ multiplex PCR, and TCRdb's table has in-frame clones only and misses some. The sample carries around 96,000 clones, 85% to 95% recorded once. The length of the CDR3 is 14 residues. Germline V gene lookup returns CDR1 SGHNT and CDR2 YYREEE (reference sequence). Trimming took off 0 bases at V and 2 bases at J, with 8 bases between the two ends. The V and J genes are TRBV5-4 and TRBJ2-5; D perhaps matches TRBD2 (6 bases). The receptor comes from a female donor with multiple sclerosis, enrolled in a pregnancy study. This specimen was peripheral blood, taken in the third trimester of pregnancy. The CDR3 DNA sequence: TGTGCCAGCAGCTTGGCAGCGGGTCAAGAGACCCAGTACTTC. Translation: CASSLAAGQETQYF.